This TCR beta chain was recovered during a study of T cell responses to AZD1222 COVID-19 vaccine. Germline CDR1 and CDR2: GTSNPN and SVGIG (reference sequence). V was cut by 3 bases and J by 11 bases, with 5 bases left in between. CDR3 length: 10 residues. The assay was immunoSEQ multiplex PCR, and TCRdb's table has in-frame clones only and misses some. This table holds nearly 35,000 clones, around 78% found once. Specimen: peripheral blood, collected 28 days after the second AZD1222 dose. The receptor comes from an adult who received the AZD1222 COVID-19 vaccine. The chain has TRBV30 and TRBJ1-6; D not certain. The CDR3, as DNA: TGTGCCTGGAGAAGACCACCCCTCCACTTT. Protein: CAWRRPPLHF.